This TCR beta chain appears in the sequencing data of a study of T cell responses to AZD1222 COVID-19 vaccine. Regarding the study as a whole: Mostly white British, mostly female donors; authors suggested clonal diversity may be underestimated.

Produced via immunoSEQ multiplex PCR; TCRdb's table is partial and in-frame only. The sample has some 99,000 clones, approximately 84% seen once. Regarding this clone: Its antigen is as yet unknown.

There are 13 residues in the CDR3. The germline V and J ends were trimmed by 5 bases and 8 bases, with 13 bases remaining between them. From germline, CDR1 is MNHEY and CDR2 SVGEGT. The TCR originated in an adult who received the AZD1222 COVID-19 vaccine. Sequences were derived from peripheral blood, sampled 28 days after the second AZD1222 dose. The rearrangement uses TRBV6-2 or TRBV6-3 and TRBJ1-5; no firm D call. The CDR3, as DNA: TGTGCCAGCAGTCGCCCAGTCGGGGAGCCCCAGCATTTT. This encodes CASSRPVGEPQHF.